This T cell receptor beta chain stems from a study of CD8 T cells in ankylosing spondylitis. Study-level results: Ankylosing spondylitis blood appeared to be characterized by a TCR beta motif of fewer than ten highly homologous variants. With a CD8+ phenotype, disease-linked clones were relatively rare in peripheral blood.

This clonotype was picked up many times. Its target is unknown. CDR3 size: 16 residues. The V end was cut by 6 bases, the J end by 4 bases, with 19 bases between. In making TCR beta libraries, quantitative 5'-RACE with molecular barcodes was used. TCRdb reprocessed the 5' RACE reads via MiXCR and lists one record per CDR3 protein. The table records under 300,000 distinct CDR3 sequences, around 9.2% of them present only once. The source material was blood, either unsorted or a sorted T cell fraction (not recorded which). The sequence derives from a male donor with ankylosing spondylitis or in good health (not recorded which). J is TRBJ2-1 and V is TRBV12-3 or TRBV12-4; maybe TRBD2 (5 bases). The CDR3, as DNA: TGTGCCAGCAGGATTTGGAGCGGAGAGGGTTACAATGAGCAGTTCTTC. This gives the protein CASRIWSGEGYNEQFF.